The source of this T cell receptor (beta chain) is a study of patients and donors after allogeneic stem cell transplantation. TCRdb called the RT-PCR reads again in MiXCR, with one record for every CDR3 protein. Of about 960,000 distinct CDR3 sequences listed, approximately 18% are singletons. The CDR3 sequence is 15 residues long. V lost 7 bases to trimming and J lost 11 bases; unmatched junction nucleotides: 19. Per germline, CDR1 LNHDA and CDR2 SQIVND (reference sequence). The chain carries TRBV19 and TRBJ1-1; 7 bases fit TRBD1. The sequence was obtained from a human donor who was either an allogeneic HSCT recipient or a stem cell or donor lymphocyte infusion donor (not recorded which). It is not recorded whose cells these are; they may come from a transplant donor. Sequencing used blood, either unsorted or a sorted T cell fraction (not recorded which). The CDR3 DNA reads TGTGCCAGTATCGGAGGACGAGGGGGCAAAAGGGTGGCTTTCTTT. This sequence encodes CASIGGRGGKRVAFF.